Sequencing of this TCR beta chain was carried out in a study of control samples from healthy donors and cancer patients. Clones were sequenced by immunoSEQ multiplex PCR, and TCRdb holds only the in-frame ones, with some missing. Of some 170,000 clones in the sample, nearly 96% are singletons; the top ten hold around 0.92%. This TCR was recovered from a young woman in good health. Sequenced: blood.

This CDR3 reads CASSYSVGGTEAFF. The CDR3 bases are TGTGCCAGCAGTTACTCCGTAGGGGGCACTGAAGCTTTCTTT. The chain is built from TRBV6-2 or TRBV6-3 and TRBJ1-1; a possible D gene is TRBD1 (6 bases). The V gene's germline CDR1 is MNHEY and CDR2 SVGEGT. Trimming left V 0 bases short and J 4 bases short, with 9 bases between. This CDR3 spans 14 amino acids.